This T cell receptor (beta chain) appears in the sequencing data of a study of metastatic and nonmetastatic thyroid tumors. Across the study: Thyroid patients, malignant and benign, had repertoires compared across blood and tumor or nodule tissue. Study observations and caveats: The reported finding was significantly higher TCR beta diversity in malignant thyroid tumors relative to benign nodules, in blood and tumor.

Germline CDR1 reads MNHEY; CDR2 reads SVGEGT. The CDR3 sequence is 13 residues long. The V end lost 4 bases, the J end lost 7 bases, and 10 bases lay between the germline ends. Thyroid surgery had not been preceded by any treatment in any patient. Source study methods: A classifier of distant metastasis in papillary thyroid cancer was built from CDR3 differences (across clinicopathological groups). TCRdb re-called clones via MiXCR from the PCR reads. TCRdb, not the original authors, processed these V and J calls. The repertoire holds about 2,000 clones, 9.5% to 13% seen once, with 40% in the top ten. In its sample, this clone is medium-sized. As yet, its antigen is unknown.

The sample comprised tumor tissue. J is TRBJ1-4 and V is TRBV6-2 or TRBV6-3, with unresolved D. The clonotype comes from a female donor with papillary thyroid cancer or a benign thyroid nodule (not recorded which). Some clones in this sample may be carry-over from other donors' samples. The CDR3: CASSWLDGEKLFF. In nucleotides, the CDR3 is TGTGCCAGCAGTTGGCTGGACGGTGAAAAACTGTTTTTT.